Listed below are T cell receptor beta chains from one sample, sequenced in a study of T-cell reconstitution after alpha-beta-depleted transplantation in children. TCRdb called the PCR reads again in MiXCR, with one record for every CDR3 protein. This table holds 500,000 to 600,000 distinct CDR3 sequences, 15% to 20% found once. The specimen comprised PBMCs from the stem cell graft donor, sampled from the stem cell graft. These receptors all come from a human donor who donated a stem cell graft to a child with acute lymphoblastic leukemia. Each CDR3 is given with its conserved first and last residue. The order of the fields is V gene, clone size, D gene, J gene, CDR3 length, CDR3 protein, CDR3 DNA. The D gene is left open where the match is weak. Size is stated for part of the rows, as once, few or many counts, or as a class when the clone is expanded.

TRBV15	-	-	TRBJ1-3	15	CATSRLLGVGNTIYF	TGTGCCACCAGCAGATTGCTTGGGGTTGGAAACACCATATATTTT
TRBV5-6	few	-	TRBJ1-1	13	CASSLVRDDEAFF	TGTGCCAGCAGCTTGGTTAGGGACGATGAAGCTTTCTTT
TRBV12-3/TRBV12-4	-	-	TRBJ2-1	17	CASSLARSPRSYNEQFF	TGTGCCAGCAGTTTAGCGAGGTCCCCCAGGTCCTACAATGAGCAGTTCTTC
TRBV7-9	few	-	TRBJ2-1	14	CASSSGGTGNEQFF	TGTGCCAGCAGCTCAGGGGGGACTGGCAATGAGCAGTTCTTC
TRBV5-1	-	TRBD2	TRBJ2-1	15	CASSLNERDLNEQFF	TGCGCCAGCAGCTTAAACGAGCGGGATTTGAATGAGCAGTTCTTC
TRBV19	few	TRBD1	TRBJ2-1	15	CASSMGQGAGNEQFF	TGTGCCAGTAGTATGGGACAGGGGGCAGGCAATGAGCAGTTCTTC
TRBV29-1	few	-	TRBJ2-1	12	CSVGVGSDEQFF	TGCAGCGTTGGGGTAGGAAGCGATGAGCAGTTCTTC
TRBV12-3/TRBV12-4	-	-	TRBJ1-3	12	CASSLLGNTIYF	TGTGCCAGCAGTTTATTAGGAAACACCATATATTTT
TRBV7-9	-	-	TRBJ2-3	15	CASSQIIGGLNTQYF	TGTGCCAGCAGCCAGATAATAGGGGGATTAAATACGCAGTATTTT
TRBV12-3/TRBV12-4	few	-	TRBJ1-2	14	CASSFGTALYGYTF	TGTGCCAGCAGTTTCGGGACCGCGCTCTATGGCTACACCTTC
TRBV2	-	-	TRBJ2-2	13	CASSEDNTGELFF	TGTGCCAGCAGCGAAGATAACACCGGGGAGCTGTTTTTT
TRBV7-3	-	-	TRBJ2-5	13	CASSLMKQETQYF	TGTGCCAGCAGCTTAATGAAACAAGAGACCCAGTACTTC
TRBV5-6	-	-	TRBJ2-7	14	CASSLSGRVYEQYF	TGTGCCAGCAGCTTGTCAGGACGGGTCTACGAGCAGTACTTC
TRBV29-1	few	TRBD1	TRBJ1-1	15	CSVEGTGGAGTEAFF	TGCAGCGTTGAGGGGACAGGGGGCGCGGGGACTGAAGCTTTCTTT
TRBV18	-	-	TRBJ2-5	13	CASTWGHQETQYF	TGTGCCAGCACGTGGGGACATCAAGAGACCCAGTACTTC
TRBV10-1	few	-	TRBJ2-1	11	CASGDHNEQFF	TGCGCCAGCGGGGATCACAATGAGCAGTTCTTC
TRBV4-1	few	TRBD1	TRBJ2-5	15	CASSYTGQPQETQYF	TGCGCCAGCAGCTATACGGGACAGCCACAAGAGACCCAGTACTTC
TRBV5-1	-	-	TRBJ2-7	15	CASSLEAPLGNEQYF	TGCGCCAGCAGCTTGGAGGCCCCCTTGGGGAACGAGCAGTACTTC
TRBV20-1	-	-	TRBJ1-2	15	CSARDSTGQDYGYTF	TGCAGTGCTAGAGATAGTACAGGGCAAGACTATGGCTACACCTTC
TRBV27	-	-	TRBJ1-2	18	CASSLQWEPLLLNYGYTF	TGTGCCAGCAGTTTACAGTGGGAACCTCTCCTCTTAAACTATGGCTACACCTTC
TRBV11-2	few	-	TRBJ2-6	15	CASSLVKSGANVLTF	TGTGCCAGCAGCTTAGTAAAGTCTGGGGCCAACGTCCTGACTTTC
TRBV12-5	-	-	TRBJ2-5	12	CASGDFQETQYF	TGTGCTAGTGGTGACTTCCAAGAGACCCAGTACTTC
TRBV4-2	few	-	TRBJ2-3	14	CASSRQVATDTQYF	TGTGCCAGCAGCCGCCAGGTAGCGACAGATACGCAGTATTTT
TRBV20-1	-	-	TRBJ2-3	11	CSARSTDTQYF	TGCAGTGCTAGGAGCACAGATACGCAGTATTTT